The next 17 T cell receptor beta chains were all read from a single sample in a study of T cells in Graves' hyperthyroidism and ophthalmopathy. Using RNA transcripts as the source, TCR beta CDR3 regions were amplified. TCR CDR3 underwent first-round RT-PCR with the HTBI primer set. TCRdb redid the calling of the multiplex PCR reads with MiXCR, one entry per CDR3 protein. The repertoire consists of about 300,000 distinct CDR3 sequences, with 12% to 15% occurring once and the leading ten covering roughly 7.7%. The sample consisted of blood. These receptor sequences come from a woman aged 40 to 50 with Graves' hyperthyroidism.

This rearrangement joins TRBV30 to TRBJ1-1, with D perhaps matching TRBD1 (6 bases). In germline, CDR1 is GTSNPN, CDR2 SVGIG (reference sequence). This CDR3 has 13 residues. Trimming left V 3 bases short and J 4 bases short, with 12 bases between. The CDR3 region is CAWRDTGTTEAFF. CDR3 DNA sequence: TGTGCCTGGAGGGACACAGGGACCACTGAAGCTTTCTTT.

Ten or more counts support this clonotype. The chain recombines TRBV12-3 or TRBV12-4 with TRBJ1-1; D remains unclear. The ends were cut back, 7 bases at V and 6 bases at J, with 12 bases in the middle. CDR3 length: 12 residues. This CDR3 reads CASILGGAEAFF. The CDR3 region has the DNA TGTGCCAGCATTCTGGGTGGGGCTGAAGCTTTCTTT.

A few counts support this clonotype. At one boundary the junction diverges from the germline segment, which might be a read error. The rearrangement links TRBV7-2 to TRBJ2-7; 11 nucleotides agree with TRBD2. From germline, CDR1 is SGHTA and CDR2 FQGNSA. The CDR3 spans 18 residues. CDR3 sequence: CASSLAPSGRTVSCEQYF. The CDR3, as DNA: TGTGCCAGCAGCTTAGCCCCTAGCGGGAGGACCGTCTCCTGCGAGCAGTACTTC.

This clonotype came up many times. The chain couples TRBV7-3 to TRBJ2-1; TRBD2 agrees at 11 bases. The V gene's germline CDR1 is SGHTA and CDR2 FQGTGA. This CDR3 is built from 15 residues. V lost 5 bases, J lost 4 bases, and 4 bases stayed unmatched. In nucleotides, the CDR3 is TGTGCCAGCAGCATCGGGACTAGCGGATACAATGAGCAGTTCTTC. It translates to CASSIGTSGYNEQFF.

The CDR3 loop reads CASSQVTPAEKLFF. The DNA of the CDR3 is TGTGCCAGCAGCCAAGTGACGCCCGCCGAAAAACTGTTTTTT. The chain joins TRBV3-1 to TRBJ1-4; unclear D gene. Deletions cut 1 base from V and 8 bases from J, with 11 bases between. The length of the CDR3 is 14 residues. CDR1 is LGHDT and CDR2 is YNNKEL in the germline V gene (reference sequence). The full variable domain, its missing parts supplied by reference TRBV3-1 and TRBJ1-4, is DTAVSQTPKYLVTQMGNDKSIKCEQNLGHDTMYWYKQDSKKFLKIMFSYNNKELIINETVPNRFSPKSPDKAHLNLHINSLELGDSAVYFCASSQVTPAEKLFFGSGTQLSVL.

In its sample, this clonotype was seen many times. The chain is built from TRBV20-1 and TRBJ2-2, with 7 bases matching TRBD1. Germline trimming cut 0 bases from V and 4 bases from J; bases unmatched to any gene: 8. The V gene's germline CDR1 is DFQATT and CDR2 SNEGSKA (reference sequence). The length of the CDR3 is 16 residues. DNA for the CDR3: TGCAGTGCTAGAGATAGGTTGAGGGGGCGCACCGGGGAGCTGTTTTTT. It yields the protein CSARDRLRGRTGELFF.

There are a few counts of this clonotype. The chain couples TRBV20-1 to TRBJ1-3; D call uncertain. CDR3 size: 17 residues. In germline, CDR1 is DFQATT, CDR2 SNEGSKA (reference sequence). Deletions cut 0 bases from V and 2 bases from J, with 17 bases between. The CDR3 protein is CSARDRLVSGAGNTIYF. The CDR3 DNA reads as TGCAGTGCTAGAGATCGACTTGTCTCGGGCGCTGGAAACACCATATATTTT.

This clonotype has only a few counts. The chain joins TRBV5-4 to TRBJ2-4; 12 nucleotides agree with TRBD2. Germline CDR1 SGHNT, CDR2 YYREEE (reference sequence). CDR3 length: 15 residues. V was clipped by 4 bases and J by 5 bases; unmatched bases: 4. DNA of the CDR3: TGTGCCAGCAGCAAGACTAGCGGGAGAGAAAACATTCAGTACTTC. Amino acid sequence: CASSKTSGRENIQYF. Variable domain in full (rest from reference TRBV5-4 and TRBJ2-4): ETGVTQSPTHLIKTRGQQVTLRCSSQSGHNTVSWYQQALGQGPQFIFQYYREEENGRGNFPPRFSGLQFPNYSSELNVNALELDDSALYLCASSKTSGRENIQYFGAGTRLSVL.

With respect to this clonotype: This could be a read error, since a much larger clone is one nucleotide away. This chain links TRBV2 with TRBJ2-5, with 10 bases that match TRBD1. Germline CDR1 is SNHLY and CDR2 is FYNNEI. This CDR3 has 14 residues. CDR3 amino acids: CASSRQGARETQCF. The DNA of the CDR3 is TGTGCCAGCAGTCGACAGGGGGCGAGAGAGACCCAGTGCTTC.

This clonotype has more than one count but fewer than ten. This rearrangement joins TRBV5-1 to TRBJ2-1; D gene uncertain. This CDR3 spans 14 amino acids. V was trimmed by 0 bases and J by 10 bases, leaving 14 bases between them. Germline values: CDR1 SGHRS, CDR2 YFSETQ. The CDR3 DNA reads as TGCGCCAGCAGCTTGGAAGGTAGGGCGGAGGAGCAGTTCTTC. The encoded protein is CASSLEGRAEEQFF.

The chain uses TRBV5-5 and TRBJ1-5; D is unresolved. CDR1 is SGHKS, CDR2 YYEKEE, per germline (reference sequence). V shed 2 bases and J shed 1 base, with 10 bases lying between them. The CDR3 spans 15 residues. The CDR3 DNA sequence: TGTGCCAGCAGCTTACATGGCGGGAGCAATCAGCCCCAGCATTTT. As protein: CASSLHGGSNQPQHF. The whole variable domain, remainder taken from reference TRBV5-5 and TRBJ1-5, is DAGVTQSPTHLIKTRGQQVTLRCSPISGHKSVSWYQQVLGQGPQFIFQYYEKEERGRGNFPDRFSARQFPNYSSELNVNALLLGDSALYLCASSLHGGSNQPQHFGDGTRLSIL.

J is TRBJ1-4 and V is TRBV20-1; no clear D. V lost 6 bases, J lost 5 bases, and 16 bases lay in between. Germline-derived CDR1 and CDR2 are DFQATT and SNEGSKA (reference sequence). The CDR3 runs 14 residues. The CDR3 DNA sequence: TGCAGTGCCGGAGACGGGCCGGGGAATGAAAAACTGTTTTTT. Translated: CSAGDGPGNEKLFF.

This clonotype was counted many times. J is TRBJ2-3 and V is TRBV6-2 or TRBV6-3; 7 nucleotides line up with TRBD2. J gave up 2 bases and V 7 bases, and 6 bases lay outside the gene matches. Germline V gene lookup returns CDR1 MNHEY and CDR2 SVGEGT. The CDR3 runs 14 residues. The CDR3 sequence is CASKAGENTDTQYF. The CDR3 region has the DNA TGTGCCAGCAAGGCGGGAGAGAACACAGATACGCAGTATTTT.

This clonotype turned up a few times. The gene calls are TRBV24-1 and TRBJ2-1; 10 bases map to TRBD2. Germline loops: CDR1 KGHDR, CDR2 SFDVKD. The CDR3 length is 16 residues. The V and J ends lost 3 bases and 5 bases, in that order; junction bases with no gene match: 6. CDR3 sequence (DNA): TGTGCCACCAGTGATCAGACTAGCGGGCCAAACAATGAGCAGTTCTTC. This gives the protein CATSDQTSGPNNEQFF.

This clonotype has ten or more counts. V is TRBV28 and J is TRBJ1-4; D possibly corresponds to TRBD1 (5 bases). Germline CDR1 MDHEN, CDR2 SYDVKM. This CDR3 spans 14 amino acids. Between the trimmed V and J ends, which lost 7 bases and 4 bases, there was a span of 13 bases. The CDR3, as DNA: TGTGCCAGCACCTTTACAGGCGTTAATGAAAAACTGTTTTTT. Protein: CASTFTGVNEKLFF.

The chain employs TRBV7-9 and TRBJ2-3, with D maybe TRBD2 (6 bases). Trimming cost V 1 base and J 2 bases, with 13 bases left between them. Looked up from germline, CDR1 is SEHNR and CDR2 is FQNEAQ (reference sequence). This CDR3 has 16 residues. CDR3 residues: CASSLVVGLDTDTQYF. CDR3 nucleotide sequence: TGTGCCAGCAGCTTAGTAGTGGGACTTGACACAGATACGCAGTATTTT.

A few counts support this clonotype. V gene TRBV9 combines with J gene TRBJ1-2; D gene ambiguous. There are 13 residues in the CDR3. V lost 0 bases and J lost 6, with 9 bases in between. Germline CDR1 and CDR2: SGDLS and YYNGEE. The CDR3: CASSVGWIDGYTF. The CDR3 DNA reads as TGTGCCAGCAGCGTAGGGTGGATCGATGGCTACACCTTC.